This T cell receptor (beta chain) was captured in a study of blood T cell repertoires in COVID-19. Participant reports of clinical history set cohort assignment. The CDR3 is 13 amino acids. After removal of 3 bases from V and 8 bases from J, the junction contained 5 bases not matched to a gene. CDR1 is SGHRS, CDR2 YFSETQ, per germline. Here immunoSEQ multiplex PCR was the method, and the copy in TCRdb shows in-frame clones only, minus some. Of 200,000 to 250,000 clones listed, roughly nine tenths were seen once; the top ten hold about 6.9%. The rearrangement links TRBV5-1 to TRBJ2-1, with 7 positions matching TRBD2. Sequenced input: PBMCs or T cells enriched from blood (not recorded which). The clonotype was recovered from a woman between 25 and 40 years old with acute COVID-19. DNA for the CDR3: TGCGCCAGCAGCTCCGAACTAGCGTATGAGCAGTTCTTC. The encoded protein is CASSSELAYEQFF.